This T cell receptor (beta chain) was observed in a study of OX40 agonist ivuxolimab in advanced cancers. About the study: Patients were under 90% male with ages roughly 20 to 85, mean about 60. Study results and caveats: Both CD4+ and CD8+ T cell populations in blood had undergone clonal expansion by week 6 at 0.1 to 3.0 mg/kg. Relative to CD4+ cells, CD8+ T cells on average had more expanded clones.

Germline CDR1 and CDR2: SNHLY and FYNNEI. This CDR3 is built from 14 residues. Trimming stripped 6 bases from V and 3 bases from J, with 12 bases between. Sequenced by immunoSEQ multiplex PCR; TCRdb stores in-frame clones only, minus some. The sample has about 65,000 clones, about 82% seen once; the top ten hold roughly 1.9%. Remarks on this clone: What it binds is unknown.

This receptor was taken from an adult with an advanced solid tumor such as melanoma, head and neck, liver or kidney cancer. This chain joins TRBV2 and TRBJ2-1; no definite D call. The material was CD4+ or CD8+ T cells sorted from blood, obtained in a trial of the OX40 agonist ivuxolimab. The CDR3 reads CASRPWRSYNEQFF. The CDR3 region has the DNA TGTGCCAGCAGGCCTTGGCGGAGCTACAATGAGCAGTTCTTC.